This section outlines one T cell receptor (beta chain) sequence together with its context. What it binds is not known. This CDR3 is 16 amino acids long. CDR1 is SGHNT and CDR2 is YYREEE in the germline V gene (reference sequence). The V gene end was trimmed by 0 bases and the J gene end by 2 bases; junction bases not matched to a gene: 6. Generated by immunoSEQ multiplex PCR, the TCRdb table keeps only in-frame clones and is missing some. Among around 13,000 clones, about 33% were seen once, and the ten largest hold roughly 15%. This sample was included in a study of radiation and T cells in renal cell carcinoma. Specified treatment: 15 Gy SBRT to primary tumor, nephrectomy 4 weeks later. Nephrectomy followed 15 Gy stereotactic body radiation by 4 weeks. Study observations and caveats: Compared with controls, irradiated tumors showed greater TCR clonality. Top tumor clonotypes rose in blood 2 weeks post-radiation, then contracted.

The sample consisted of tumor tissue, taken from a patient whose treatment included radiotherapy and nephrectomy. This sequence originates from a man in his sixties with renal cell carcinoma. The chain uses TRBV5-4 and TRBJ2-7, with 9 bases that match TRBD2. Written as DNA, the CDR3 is TGTGCCAGCAGCTTGGCCGCGGCTAGCGGGACCTACGAGCAGTACTTC. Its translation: CASSLAAASGTYEQYF.